This entry lists 18 T cell receptor beta chains sequenced from one sample in a study of T cell repertoires in cytomegalovirus infection. TCRdb processed the reads anew with MiXCR; each CDR3 protein has one entry. The sample holds roughly 720,000 distinct CDR3 sequences, less than 40% seen once. Input material: PBMCs. The receptors shown here come from a human donor in good health (CMV status not recorded). Some clones in this sample may be carry-over from other donors' samples.

V and J are TRBV27 and TRBJ2-1, with D perhaps matching TRBD1 (6 bases). The V end lost 6 bases, the J end lost 5 bases, and 14 bases lay between the germline ends. The CDR3 extends over 14 amino acids. Germline CDR1 is MNHEY and CDR2 is SMNVEV (reference sequence). The chain's CDR3 is CASRRGGQHNEQFF. The CDR3 coding sequence is TGTGCCAGCAGGAGAGGGGGTCAGCACAATGAGCAGTTCTTC.

This clonotype was counted a few times. J is TRBJ2-7 and V is TRBV7-3; TRBD2 aligns across 9 bases. Per the germline V gene, CDR1 is SGHTA and CDR2 is FQGTGA. V lost 2 bases to trimming and J lost 2 bases; unmatched junction nucleotides: 4. There are 15 residues in the CDR3. The CDR3 DNA reads TGTGCCAGCAGCTTATCTGGCGGGGGGGCCTACGAGCAGTACTTC. Its translation: CASSLSGGGAYEQYF.

This chain links TRBV27 with TRBJ1-4, with D perhaps TRBD1 (6 bases). V lost 6 bases and J 3 bases, leaving 11 bases between the germline ends. Germline V gene lookup returns CDR1 MNHEY and CDR2 SMNVEV (reference sequence). The CDR3 extends over 14 amino acids. Here the CDR3 DNA reads TGTGCCAGCAGCAAGACAGGAGCTAATGAAAAACTGTTTTTT. Encoded protein: CASSKTGANEKLFF. The entire variable domain, with the rest obtained from reference TRBV27 and TRBJ1-4, is as follows: EAQVTQNPRYLITVTGKKLTVTCSQNMNHEYMSWYRQDPGLGLRQIYYSMNVEVTDKGDVPEGYKVSRKEKRNFPLILESPSPNQTSLYFCASSKTGANEKLFFGSGTQLSVL.

The gene calls are TRBV7-9 and TRBJ2-7, with D uncertain. Germline CDR1 is SEHNR and CDR2 is FQNEAQ (reference sequence). The CDR3 loop spans 15 amino acids. Deletions cut 5 bases from V and 4 bases from J, with 18 bases between. CDR3 sequence: CASSTDSSRFYEQYF. The CDR3 DNA follows: TGTGCCAGCAGCACTGACTCCTCCCGGTTTTACGAGCAGTACTTC. Using reference TRBV7-9 and TRBJ2-7 for the parts outside the CDR3, the full variable domain is DTGVSQNPRHKITKRGQNVTFRCDPISEHNRLYWYRQTLGQGPEFLTYFQNEAQLEKSRLLSDRFSAERPKGSFSTLEIQRTEQGDSAMYLCASSTDSSRFYEQYFGPGTRLTVT.

This clonotype has just a few counts. The CDR3 protein is CASSTFLEPATNEKLFF. In nucleotides, the CDR3 is TGTGCCAGCAGCACGTTTCTTGAACCGGCAACTAATGAAAAACTGTTTTTT. The genes are TRBV28 and TRBJ1-4; no reliable D call. CDR3 length equals 17 residues. The V end was cut by 6 bases, the J end by 0 bases, with 17 bases between. Germline loops: CDR1 MDHEN, CDR2 SYDVKM.

The V and J genes are TRBV11-2 and TRBJ2-3, with TRBD1 as a possible D gene (5 bases). CDR3 size: 15 residues. Per germline, CDR1 SGHAT and CDR2 FQNNGV. Between the trimmed V and J ends, which lost 0 bases and 2 bases, there was a span of 9 bases. The CDR3 protein is CASSLEYRLTDTQYF. The CDR3 DNA is TGTGCCAGCAGCTTAGAGTACAGGCTCACAGATACGCAGTATTTT.

The chain employs TRBV19 and TRBJ2-7; no clear D gene. Germline lookup yields CDR1 LNHDA and CDR2 SQIVND (reference sequence). This CDR3 is 15 amino acids long. Trimming took 3 bases from V and 1 from J, leaving 13 bases between them. For the CDR3, the DNA is TGTGCCAGTAGTATCTCTTGGGGTGATTCCTACGAGCAGTACTTC. It translates to CASSISWGDSYEQYF. Complete variable domain (other parts from reference TRBV19 and TRBJ2-7): DGGITQSPKYLFRKEGQNVTLSCEQNLNHDAMYWYRQDPGQGLRLIYYSQIVNDFQKGDIAEGYSVSREKKESFPLTVTSAQKNPTAFYLCASSISWGDSYEQYFGPGTRLTVT.

V gene TRBV29-1 combines with J gene TRBJ1-1; the D gene is possibly TRBD1 (6 bases). The germline V gene encodes CDR1 SQVTM and CDR2 ANQGSEA. CDR3 length: 11 amino acids. The V and J ends lost 6 bases and 6 bases respectively, with 11 bases between them. The CDR3 loop reads CSVNRDPEAFF. As DNA, the CDR3 is TGCAGCGTAAACAGGGACCCTGAAGCTTTCTTT.

This chain links TRBV15 with TRBJ1-5, with TRBD1 matching 7 bases. This CDR3 is built from 15 residues. Germline CDR1 reads LNHNV; CDR2 reads YYDKDF (reference sequence). V lost 3 bases to trimming and J lost 3 bases; unmatched junction nucleotides: 5. CDR3 sequence: CATSRAGQPNQPQHF. CDR3 DNA sequence: TGTGCCACCAGCAGGGCGGGACAGCCCAATCAGCCCCAGCATTTT.

The chain joins TRBV20-1 to TRBJ2-5; TRBD1 agrees at 10 bases. The CDR3 sequence is 14 residues long. Germline V gene data show CDR1 as DFQATT and CDR2 as SNEGSKA (reference sequence). The junction had 6 bases not matched to a gene; V was cut back by 3 bases and J by 5 bases. CDR3 in DNA: TGCAGTGCTAGGGGGGGGACAGGGGAGGAGACCCAGTACTTC. Its translation: CSARGGTGEETQYF.

This clonotype was recorded a few times. The rearrangement joins TRBV19 to TRBJ1-1; 7 bases are shared with TRBD1. CDR3 length: 15 amino acids. V shed 2 bases and J 5 bases; nucleotides not matched to a gene: 8. Germline-derived CDR1 and CDR2 are LNHDA and SQIVND (reference sequence). Written as DNA, the CDR3 is TGTGCCAGTAGTATACAGGGGGGTTTTGAGACTGAAGCTTTCTTT. It codes for CASSIQGGFETEAFF.

The chain combines TRBV6-2 or TRBV6-3 with TRBJ2-1; no firm D call. In germline, CDR1 is MNHEY, CDR2 SVGEGT. This CDR3 is 13 amino acids long. Trimming stripped 11 bases from V and 6 bases from J, with 17 bases between. The CDR3 region is CAARTLQVNEQFF. The CDR3 coding sequence is TGTGCCGCGAGGACCCTGCAGGTCAATGAGCAGTTCTTC.

V and J are TRBV5-6 and TRBJ2-7; 12 positions match TRBD2. V shed 4 bases and J 3 bases; nucleotides not matched to a gene: 5. The CDR3 consists of 15 residues. Germline V gives CDR1 SGHDT, CDR2 YYEEEE. The CDR3 spells CASSLGTSGYYEQYF. CDR3 in DNA: TGTGCCAGCAGCCTGGGGACTAGCGGGTACTACGAGCAGTACTTC.

The chain links TRBV27 to TRBJ1-1, with D perhaps matching TRBD1 (5 bases). Germline CDR1 MNHEY, CDR2 SMNVEV (reference sequence). The CDR3 contains 17 residues. With 4 bases removed from V and 7 bases from J, the gap between germline ends came to 25 bases. This CDR3 is CASSSLASQLGDDEAFF. CDR3 nucleotide sequence: TGTGCCAGCAGTTCATTGGCCTCCCAGCTAGGGGACGATGAAGCTTTCTTT.

This clonotype was seen a single time. A read error may be the cause here, since a much bigger clone is one base away. A read error is likely, as this CDR3 ends without the conserved phenylalanine or tryptophan. The V and J genes are TRBV7-6 and TRBJ2-7; 7 bases align to TRBD1. V lost 7 bases and J lost 0; bases outside the gene matches: 9. Germline loops: CDR1 SGHVS, CDR2 FNYEAQ. The CDR3 totals 15 residues. The CDR3: CASTRNSGGSYEQYL. Written as DNA, the CDR3 is TGTGCCAGCACCCGTAATTCAGGGGGCTCCTACGAGCAGTACTTA.

The chain recombines TRBV4-1 with TRBJ1-1; TRBD1 aligns across 9 bases. The V gene end was trimmed by 3 bases and the J gene end by 3 bases; junction bases not matched to a gene: 5. CDR3 length equals 15 residues. Germline CDR1 reads MGHRA; CDR2 reads YSYEKL. For the CDR3, the DNA is TGCGCCAGCAGCCACTATGACAGGGGGTACACTGAAGCTTTCTTT. Protein product: CASSHYDRGYTEAFF.

This clonotype was recorded once. This sequence joins TRBV7-2 and TRBJ1-5; D is perhaps TRBD1 (5 bases). V shed 5 bases and J shed 6 bases, with 14 bases lying between them. Per germline, CDR1 SGHTA and CDR2 FQGNSA. CDR3 length: 14 residues. CDR3 coding DNA: TGTGCCAGCAGCGATCCTGGGGGTTGTCAGCCCCAGCATTTT. Its protein product is CASSDPGGCQPQHF.

This clonotype was recorded at least ten times. The rearrangement joins TRBV7-8 to TRBJ1-2, with a weak D call TRBD1 (6 bases). Trimming took off 0 bases at V and 7 bases at J, with 9 bases between the two ends. Looked up from germline, CDR1 is SGHVS and CDR2 is FQNEAQ. This CDR3 has 13 amino acids. DNA for the CDR3: TGTGCCAGCAGCTTAGCTTCAGGGGTTGGCTACACCTTC. Encoded protein: CASSLASGVGYTF.